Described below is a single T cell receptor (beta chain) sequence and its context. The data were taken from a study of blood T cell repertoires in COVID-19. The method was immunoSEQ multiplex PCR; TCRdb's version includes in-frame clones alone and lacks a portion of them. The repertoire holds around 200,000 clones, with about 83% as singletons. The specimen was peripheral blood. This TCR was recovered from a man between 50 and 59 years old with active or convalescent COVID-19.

In nucleotides, the CDR3 is TGCGCCAGCGCGCCCTCGGGACTAGCCCAAGAGACCCAGTACTTC. Protein product: CASAPSGLAQETQYF. This chain connects TRBV5-1 to TRBJ2-5; 9 bases line up with TRBD2. Germline trimming cut 7 bases from V and 1 base from J; bases unmatched to any gene: 8. The CDR3 runs to 15 residues. In germline, CDR1 is SGHRS, CDR2 YFSETQ.